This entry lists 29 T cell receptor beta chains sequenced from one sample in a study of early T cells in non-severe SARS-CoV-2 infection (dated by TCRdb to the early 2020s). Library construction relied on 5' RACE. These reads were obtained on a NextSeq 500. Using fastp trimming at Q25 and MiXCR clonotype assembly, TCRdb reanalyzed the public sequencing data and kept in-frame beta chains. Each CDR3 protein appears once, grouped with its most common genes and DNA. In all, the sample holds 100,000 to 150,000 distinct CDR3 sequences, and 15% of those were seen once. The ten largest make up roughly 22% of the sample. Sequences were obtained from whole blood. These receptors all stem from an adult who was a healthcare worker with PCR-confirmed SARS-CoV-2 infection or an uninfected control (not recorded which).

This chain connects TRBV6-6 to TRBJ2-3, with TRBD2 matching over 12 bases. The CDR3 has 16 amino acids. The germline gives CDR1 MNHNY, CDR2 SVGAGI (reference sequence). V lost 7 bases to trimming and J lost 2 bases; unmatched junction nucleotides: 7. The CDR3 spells CASKDPSGGATDTQYF. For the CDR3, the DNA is TGTGCCAGCAAGGACCCTAGCGGGGGGGCCACAGATACGCAGTATTTT.

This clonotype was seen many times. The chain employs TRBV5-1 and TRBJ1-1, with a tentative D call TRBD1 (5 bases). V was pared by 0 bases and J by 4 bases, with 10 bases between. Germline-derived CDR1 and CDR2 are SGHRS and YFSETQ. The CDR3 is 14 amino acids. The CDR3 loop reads CASSLVQGTTEAFF. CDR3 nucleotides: TGCGCCAGCAGCTTGGTTCAGGGTACCACTGAAGCTTTCTTT.

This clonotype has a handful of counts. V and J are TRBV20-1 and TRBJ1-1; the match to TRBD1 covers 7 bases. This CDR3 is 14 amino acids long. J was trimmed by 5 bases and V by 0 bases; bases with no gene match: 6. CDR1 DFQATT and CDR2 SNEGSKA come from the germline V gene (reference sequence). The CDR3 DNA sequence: TGCAGTGCTAGAGACCCCAGGGGGGAGACTGAAGCTTTCTTT. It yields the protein CSARDPRGETEAFF.

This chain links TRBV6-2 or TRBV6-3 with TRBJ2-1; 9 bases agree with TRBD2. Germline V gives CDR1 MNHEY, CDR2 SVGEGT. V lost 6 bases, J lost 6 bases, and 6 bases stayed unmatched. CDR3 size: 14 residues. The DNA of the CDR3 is TGTGCCAGCAGACCAAGCGGGGGGCGCAATGAGCAGTTCTTC. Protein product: CASRPSGGRNEQFF.

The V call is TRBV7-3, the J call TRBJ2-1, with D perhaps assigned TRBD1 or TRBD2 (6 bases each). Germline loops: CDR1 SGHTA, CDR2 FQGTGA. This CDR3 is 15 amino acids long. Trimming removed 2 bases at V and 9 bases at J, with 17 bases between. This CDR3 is CASSLSGAPGGEQFF. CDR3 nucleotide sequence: TGTGCCAGCAGCTTATCGGGGGCCCCGGGCGGTGAGCAGTTCTTC.

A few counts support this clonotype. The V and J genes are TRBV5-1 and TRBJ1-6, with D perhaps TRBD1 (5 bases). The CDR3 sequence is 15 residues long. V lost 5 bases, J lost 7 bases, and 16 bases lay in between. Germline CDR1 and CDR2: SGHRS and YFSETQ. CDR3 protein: CASRGGQEGNSPLHF. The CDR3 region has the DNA TGCGCCAGCAGAGGAGGACAAGAAGGCAATTCACCCCTCCACTTT.

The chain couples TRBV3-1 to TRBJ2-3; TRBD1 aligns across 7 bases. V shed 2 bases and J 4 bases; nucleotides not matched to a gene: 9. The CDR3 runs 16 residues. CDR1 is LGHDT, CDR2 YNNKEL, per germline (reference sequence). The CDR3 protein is CASSQLQGYDPDTQYF. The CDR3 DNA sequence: TGTGCCAGCAGCCAACTACAGGGGTATGATCCAGATACGCAGTATTTT.

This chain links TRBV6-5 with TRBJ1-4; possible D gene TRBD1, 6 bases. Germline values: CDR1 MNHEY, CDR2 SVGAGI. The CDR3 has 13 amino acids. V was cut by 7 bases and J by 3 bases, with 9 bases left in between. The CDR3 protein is CASKGVSNEKLFF. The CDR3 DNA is TGTGCCAGCAAGGGGGTTTCTAATGAAAAACTGTTTTTT.

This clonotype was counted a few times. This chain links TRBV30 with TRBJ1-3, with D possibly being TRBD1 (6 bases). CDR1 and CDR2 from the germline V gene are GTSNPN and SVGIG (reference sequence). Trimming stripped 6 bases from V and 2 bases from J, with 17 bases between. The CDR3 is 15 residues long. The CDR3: CACLLPAGAGNTIYF. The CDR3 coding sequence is TGTGCCTGCTTGCTCCCGGCAGGGGCTGGAAACACCATATATTTT.

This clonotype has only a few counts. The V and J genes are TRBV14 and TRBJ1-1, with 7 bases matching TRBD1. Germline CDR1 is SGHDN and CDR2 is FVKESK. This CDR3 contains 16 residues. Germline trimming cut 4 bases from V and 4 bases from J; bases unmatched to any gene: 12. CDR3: CASSPGGGRGFTEAFF. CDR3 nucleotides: TGTGCCAGCAGCCCTGGAGGGGGCAGGGGGTTCACTGAAGCTTTCTTT.

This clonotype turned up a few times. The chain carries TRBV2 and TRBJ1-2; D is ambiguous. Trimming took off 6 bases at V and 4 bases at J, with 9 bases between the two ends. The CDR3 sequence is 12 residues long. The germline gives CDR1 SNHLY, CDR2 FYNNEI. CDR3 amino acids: CASSDNSYGYTF. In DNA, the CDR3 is TGTGCCAGCAGCGACAATTCCTATGGCTACACCTTC.

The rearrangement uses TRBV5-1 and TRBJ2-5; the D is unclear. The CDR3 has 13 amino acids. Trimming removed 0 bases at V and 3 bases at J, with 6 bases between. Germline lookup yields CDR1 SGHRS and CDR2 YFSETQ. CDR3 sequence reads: CASSLVVKETQYF. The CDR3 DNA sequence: TGCGCCAGCAGCTTGGTCGTTAAAGAGACCCAGTACTTC.

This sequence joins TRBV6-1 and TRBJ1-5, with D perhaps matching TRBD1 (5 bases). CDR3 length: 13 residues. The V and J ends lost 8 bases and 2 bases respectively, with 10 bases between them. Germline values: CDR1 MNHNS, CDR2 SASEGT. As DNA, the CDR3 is TGTGCCAGCCAGACAGCTGGCAATCAGCCCCAGCATTTT. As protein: CASQTAGNQPQHF.

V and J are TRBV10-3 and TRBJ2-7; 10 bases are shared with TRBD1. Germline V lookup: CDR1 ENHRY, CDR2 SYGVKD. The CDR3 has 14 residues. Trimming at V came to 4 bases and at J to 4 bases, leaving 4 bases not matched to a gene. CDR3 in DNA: TGTGCCATCAGTGGGGGACAGGGGACGTACGAGCAGTACTTC. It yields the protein CAISGGQGTYEQYF.

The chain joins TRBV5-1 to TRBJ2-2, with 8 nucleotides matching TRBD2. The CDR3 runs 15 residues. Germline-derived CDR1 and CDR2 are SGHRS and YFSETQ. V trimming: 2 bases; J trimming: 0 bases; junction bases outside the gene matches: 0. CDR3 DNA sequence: TGCGCCAGCAGCTTTAGCGGGGCGAACACCGGGGAGCTGTTTTTT. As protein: CASSFSGANTGELFF. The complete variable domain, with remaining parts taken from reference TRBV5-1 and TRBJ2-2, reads KAGVTQTPRYLIKTRGQQVTLSCSPISGHRSVSWYQQTPGQGLQFLFEYFSETQRNKGNFPGRFSGRQFSNSRSEMNVSTLELGDSALYLCASSFSGANTGELFFGEGSRLTVL.

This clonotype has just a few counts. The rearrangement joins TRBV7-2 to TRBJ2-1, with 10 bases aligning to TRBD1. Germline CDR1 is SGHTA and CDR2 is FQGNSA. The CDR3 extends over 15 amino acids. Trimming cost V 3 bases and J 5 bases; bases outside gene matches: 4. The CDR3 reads CASSFWTGGDNEQFF. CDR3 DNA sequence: TGTGCCAGCAGCTTTTGGACAGGGGGGGACAATGAGCAGTTCTTC.

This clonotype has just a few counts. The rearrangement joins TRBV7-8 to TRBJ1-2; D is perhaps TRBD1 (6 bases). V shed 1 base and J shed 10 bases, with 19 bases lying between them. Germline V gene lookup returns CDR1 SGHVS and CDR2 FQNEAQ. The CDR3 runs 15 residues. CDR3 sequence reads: CASSLEMRTVGDYTF. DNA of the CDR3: TGTGCCAGCAGCTTAGAAATGAGGACAGTCGGTGACTACACCTTC.

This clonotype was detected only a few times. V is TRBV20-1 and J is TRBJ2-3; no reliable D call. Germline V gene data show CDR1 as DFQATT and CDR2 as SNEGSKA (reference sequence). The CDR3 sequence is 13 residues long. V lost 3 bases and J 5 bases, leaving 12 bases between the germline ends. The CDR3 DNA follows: TGCAGTGCTAGTGGGTCTCGCTTAGATACGCAGTATTTT. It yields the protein CSASGSRLDTQYF.

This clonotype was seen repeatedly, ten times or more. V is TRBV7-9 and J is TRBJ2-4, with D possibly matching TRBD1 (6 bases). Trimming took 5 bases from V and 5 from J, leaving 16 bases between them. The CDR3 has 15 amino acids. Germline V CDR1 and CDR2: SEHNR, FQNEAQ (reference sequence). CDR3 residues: CASSRITGWENIQYF. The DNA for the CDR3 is TGTGCCAGCAGCCGAATAACAGGGTGGGAAAACATTCAGTACTTC.

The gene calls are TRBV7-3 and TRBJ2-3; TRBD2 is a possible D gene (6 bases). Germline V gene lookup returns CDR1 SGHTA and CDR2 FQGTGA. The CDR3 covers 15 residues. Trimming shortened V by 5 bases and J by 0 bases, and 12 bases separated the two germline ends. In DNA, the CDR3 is TGTGCCAGCAGCATCGGGGGTTCTAGCACAGATACGCAGTATTTT. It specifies CASSIGGSSTDTQYF.

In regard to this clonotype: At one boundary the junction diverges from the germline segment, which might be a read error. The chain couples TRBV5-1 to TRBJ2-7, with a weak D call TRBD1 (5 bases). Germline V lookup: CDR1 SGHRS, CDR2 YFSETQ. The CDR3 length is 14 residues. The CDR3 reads CASSRTTDTYGQYF. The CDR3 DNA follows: TGCGCCAGCAGCCGGACAACTGACACCTACGGGCAGTACTTC.

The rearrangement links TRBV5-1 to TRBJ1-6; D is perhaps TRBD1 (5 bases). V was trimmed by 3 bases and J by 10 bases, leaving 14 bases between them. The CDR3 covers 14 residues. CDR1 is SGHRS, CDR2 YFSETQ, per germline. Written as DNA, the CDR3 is TGCGCCAGCAGCTCCGACAGCGGGAGGTCACCCCTCCACTTT. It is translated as CASSSDSGRSPLHF.

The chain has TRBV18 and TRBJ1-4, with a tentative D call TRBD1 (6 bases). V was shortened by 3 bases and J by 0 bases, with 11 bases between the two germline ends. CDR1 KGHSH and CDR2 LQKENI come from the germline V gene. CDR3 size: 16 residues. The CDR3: CASSPRQASTNEKLFF. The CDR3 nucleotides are TGTGCCAGCTCACCCCGACAGGCCTCAACTAATGAAAAACTGTTTTTT.

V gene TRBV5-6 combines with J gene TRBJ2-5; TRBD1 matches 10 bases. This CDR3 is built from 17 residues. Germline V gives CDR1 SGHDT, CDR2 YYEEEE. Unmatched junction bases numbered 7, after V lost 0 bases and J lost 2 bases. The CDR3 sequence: CASSLVASDRGQETQYF. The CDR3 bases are TGTGCCAGCAGCTTGGTTGCGTCGGACAGGGGGCAAGAGACCCAGTACTTC. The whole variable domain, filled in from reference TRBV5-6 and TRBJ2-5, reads DAGVTQSPTHLIKTRGQQVTLRCSPKSGHDTVSWYQQALGQGPQFIFQYYEEEERQRGNFPDRFSGHQFPNYSSELNVNALLLGDSALYLCASSLVASDRGQETQYFGPGTRLLVL.

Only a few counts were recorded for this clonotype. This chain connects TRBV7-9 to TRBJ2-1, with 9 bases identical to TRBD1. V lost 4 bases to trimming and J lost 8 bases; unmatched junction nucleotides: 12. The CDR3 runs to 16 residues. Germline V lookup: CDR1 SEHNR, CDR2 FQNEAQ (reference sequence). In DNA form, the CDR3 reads TGTGCCAGCAGCTCCCCCGGGGACAGGGTTATCCATGAGCAGTTCTTC. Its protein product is CASSSPGDRVIHEQFF.

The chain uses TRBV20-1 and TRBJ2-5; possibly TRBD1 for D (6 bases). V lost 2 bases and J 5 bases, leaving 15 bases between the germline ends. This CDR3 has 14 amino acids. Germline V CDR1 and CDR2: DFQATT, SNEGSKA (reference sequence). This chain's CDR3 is CSARRFDRTETQYF. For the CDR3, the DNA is TGCAGTGCTAGACGATTTGACAGGACGGAGACCCAGTACTTC.

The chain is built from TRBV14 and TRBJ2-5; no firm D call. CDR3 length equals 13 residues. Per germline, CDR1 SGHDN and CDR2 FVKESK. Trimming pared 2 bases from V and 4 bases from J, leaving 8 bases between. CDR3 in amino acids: CASSQLVRETQYF. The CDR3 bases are TGTGCCAGCAGCCAACTAGTCCGAGAGACCCAGTACTTC. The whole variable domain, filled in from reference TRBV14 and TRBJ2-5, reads EAGVTQFPSHSVIEKGQTVTLRCDPISGHDNLYWYRRVMGKEIKFLLHFVKESKQDESGMPNNRFLAERTGGTYSTLKVQPAELEDSGVYFCASSQLVRETQYFGPGTRLLVL.

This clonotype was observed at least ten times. For the CDR3, the DNA is TGCGCCAGCAGCACCGGACTAGCGGGGGCCTACACAGATACGCAGTATTTT. As protein: CASSTGLAGAYTDTQYF. The V and J genes are TRBV5-1 and TRBJ2-3; 13 bases fit TRBD2. The CDR3 is 17 residues long. The germline V gene encodes CDR1 SGHRS and CDR2 YFSETQ. V was clipped by 4 bases and J by 2 bases; unmatched bases: 7.

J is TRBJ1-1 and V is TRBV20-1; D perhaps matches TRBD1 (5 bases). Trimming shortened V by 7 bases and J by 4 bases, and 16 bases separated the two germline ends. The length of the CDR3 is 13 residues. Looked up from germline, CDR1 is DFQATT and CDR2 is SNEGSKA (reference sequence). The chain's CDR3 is CSVNSGIGTEAFF. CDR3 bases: TGCAGTGTTAATTCAGGGATAGGCACTGAAGCTTTCTTT.